This T cell receptor (beta chain) was observed in a study of shared clonotypes between healthy human individuals. About the study: The composition of the donors was a couple of women and three men aged 18 to 49.

The CDR3 is made up of 15 amino acids. The germline V gene has CDR1 LNHNV and CDR2 YYDKDF (reference sequence). Trimming shortened V by 0 bases and J by 4 bases, and 9 bases separated the two germline ends. Several immunoSEQ plates received, in even portions, the genomic DNA of each subset. This table comes from immunoSEQ multiplex PCR, and its TCRdb copy is limited to in-frame clones, with some not included. Of more than 2 million clones in the sample, about 95% were seen once. This clonotype originated in a man aged 18 to 29 in good health. The chain is built from TRBV15 and TRBJ1-4; D is unclear. Specimen: naive CD4+ T cells sorted from blood. Subset noted: CD45RA+ positively selected. The CDR3 bases are TGTGCCACCAGCAGAGATTCTGGTCTTAATGAAAAACTGTTTTTT. This codes for CATSRDSGLNEKLFF.